These 26 T cell receptor beta chains came from one sample sequenced in a study of blood T cells in healthy people across ages. PCR was performed a second time for roughly 7 to 11 cycles using a sample-barcoded 5' primer and a J-beta primer mix. One entry per CDR3 protein results from TCRdb running MiXCR on the 5' RACE reads. Among 580,000 or so distinct CDR3 sequences, roughly 48% were seen once, and the ten largest hold 20% to 25%. The sequenced material came from blood. The receptor source for this set is a man older than 75 in good health.

The chain combines TRBV5-1 with TRBJ2-3; 8 nucleotides match TRBD2. The CDR3 runs 17 residues. Germline V lookup: CDR1 SGHRS, CDR2 YFSETQ. V shed 4 bases and J 2 bases; nucleotides not matched to a gene: 12. CDR3 DNA: TGCGCCAGCAGCGCGTACCGCGGGGGGACGATCACAGATACGCAGTATTTT. The encoded protein is CASSAYRGGTITDTQYF.

The chain combines TRBV4-2 with TRBJ2-2; no clear D gene. V lost 3 bases and J lost 5, with 10 bases in between. In germline, CDR1 is LGHNA, CDR2 YNFKEQ. The CDR3 loop spans 14 amino acids. The CDR3 DNA follows: TGTGCCAGCAGCCAGGCCGACTTGACCGGGGAGCTGTTTTTT. Translation: CASSQADLTGELFF.

The chain employs TRBV13 and TRBJ2-1; TRBD1 might be the D (5 bases). The V gene lost 1 base and the J gene lost 4 bases, with 11 bases spanning the gap. CDR1 and CDR2 from the germline V gene are PRHDT and FYEKMQ (reference sequence). CDR3 size: 15 residues. The CDR3, as DNA: TGTGCCAGCAGCTTAGTAGGGGCGCCTTACAATGAGCAGTTCTTC. Translated, it gives CASSLVGAPYNEQFF.

The chain combines TRBV6-4 with TRBJ2-2; D gene uncertain. This CDR3 comprises 15 residues. Germline lookup yields CDR1 MRHNA and CDR2 SNTAGT. The V gene lost 4 bases and the J gene lost 4 bases, with 13 bases spanning the gap. DNA of the CDR3: TGTGCCAGCAGTGTTAGCTCGGATAGCACCGGGGAGCTGTTTTTT. This encodes CASSVSSDSTGELFF.

This clonotype has more than one count but fewer than ten. V and J are TRBV6-5 and TRBJ1-1; 11 bases are shared with TRBD1. The CDR3 is 16 residues long. The germline V gene has CDR1 MNHEY and CDR2 SVGAGI. The junction had 10 bases not matched to a gene; V was cut back by 2 bases and J by 8 bases. The chain's CDR3 is CASSYHRTGGIGEAFF. The CDR3 DNA follows: TGTGCCAGCAGTTACCACCGGACAGGGGGCATTGGGGAAGCTTTCTTT.

The chain combines TRBV6-6 with TRBJ2-1, with D possibly being TRBD2 (6 bases). Germline lookup yields CDR1 MNHNY and CDR2 SVGAGI (reference sequence). Trimming removed 7 bases at V and 5 bases at J, with 9 bases between. The CDR3 loop spans 12 amino acids. CDR3 loop: CASTPGDNEQFF. In DNA form, the CDR3 reads TGTGCCAGCACCCCGGGAGACAATGAGCAGTTCTTC.

This clonotype showed up many times. This may come from a read error, since a much larger clone is one base off. The chain uses TRBV6-5 and TRBJ1-1; 9 bases line up with TRBD1. Losses at the gene ends were 8 bases for V and 4 bases for J; bases not matched to a gene: 5. The CDR3 runs to 13 residues. The germline CDR1 and CDR2 sequences are MNHEY and SVGAGI. The DNA for the CDR3 is TGTGCCAGCGCCCTACAGGGGGCCACTGAAGCTTTCTTT. This translates into CASALQGATEAFF.

The chain carries TRBV3-1 and TRBJ2-1, with 15 bases aligning to TRBD2. This CDR3 is 14 amino acids long. Germline lookup yields CDR1 LGHDT and CDR2 YNNKEL (reference sequence). V lost 4 bases and J lost 14; bases outside the gene matches: 6. The CDR3, as DNA: TGTGCCAGCAGCCGGTGGACTAGCGGGGGGGCAGAGTTCTTC. Protein product: CASSRWTSGGAEFF.

The chain employs TRBV7-3 and TRBJ2-3; D is tentatively TRBD1 or TRBD2 (5 bases each). V lost 1 base to trimming and J lost 0 bases, with 8 bases between them. The CDR3 has 15 residues. Germline V gene data show CDR1 as SGHTA and CDR2 as FQGTGA. CDR3 nucleotides: TGTGCCAGCAGCTTAATGGGGGAGAGCACAGATACGCAGTATTTT. Encoded protein: CASSLMGESTDTQYF.

The gene calls are TRBV30 and TRBJ2-5, with D unresolved. V lost 5 bases to trimming and J lost 2 bases, with 15 bases between them. In germline, CDR1 is GTSNPN, CDR2 SVGIG (reference sequence). The CDR3 runs to 14 residues. The DNA of the CDR3 is TGTGCCTGGGGAAAGGTTAGGGCGCAAGAGACCCAGTACTTC. This gives the protein CAWGKVRAQETQYF.

This clonotype appeared a single time. The chain carries TRBV20-1 and TRBJ2-4, with TRBD1 as a possible D gene (5 bases). The DNA end lines up better with TRBJ2-5; the J call may be wrong. The CDR3 is made up of 14 amino acids. CDR1 is DFQATT and CDR2 is SNEGSKA in the germline V gene (reference sequence). CDR3 in amino acids: CSAPHWTQRETQYF. The CDR3 bases are TGCAGTGCTCCTCATTGGACACAGCGAGAGACCCAGTACTTC.

The V call is TRBV2, the J call TRBJ1-6, with D possibly TRBD1 on 5 matching bases. Trimming stripped 2 bases from V and 14 bases from J, with 25 bases between. The CDR3 spans 17 residues. Germline CDR1 reads SNHLY; CDR2 reads FYNNEI. This CDR3 reads CASSEYRAQGTVVALHF. Written as DNA, the CDR3 is TGTGCCAGCAGTGAATACCGCGCTCAGGGAACGGTAGTGGCCCTCCACTTT.

The chain is built from TRBV7-9 and TRBJ2-5, with 7 bases that match TRBD1. The J call could be wrong; TRBJ2-7 is a better fit for the DNA end. The length of the CDR3 is 13 residues. Per germline, CDR1 SEHNR and CDR2 FQNEAQ (reference sequence). The CDR3 DNA reads as TGTGCCAGCAGCTGGGGACAGAGCTACGAGCAGTACTTC. Translation gives CASSWGQSYEQYF.

The chain uses TRBV20-1 and TRBJ2-6; D is unresolved. The CDR3 is 13 amino acids. V lost 4 bases, J lost 4 bases, and 8 bases lay in between. Germline CDR1 reads DFQATT; CDR2 reads SNEGSKA (reference sequence). The CDR3 sequence is CSAKGRGANVLTF. The CDR3 DNA reads as TGCAGTGCTAAGGGTCGCGGGGCCAACGTCCTGACTTTC.

V usage is TRBV10-3 and J usage is TRBJ2-3; 9 bases align to TRBD2. This CDR3 comprises 15 residues. Trimming cost V 4 bases and J 2 bases; bases outside gene matches: 4. Germline loops: CDR1 ENHRY, CDR2 SYGVKD. In DNA, the CDR3 is TGTGCCATCAGTGCCTCTAGCGGGAACACAGATACGCAGTATTTT. This codes for CAISASSGNTDTQYF.

The chain recombines TRBV10-3 with TRBJ1-2, with 10 bases fitting TRBD1. The ends lost 2 bases at V and 4 bases at J; junction bases unmatched: 4. The CDR3 totals 15 residues. Germline values: CDR1 ENHRY, CDR2 SYGVKD. The CDR3 spells CAISEPWTGGYGYTF. The CDR3 DNA follows: TGTGCCATCAGTGAGCCCTGGACAGGGGGCTATGGCTACACCTTC.

This chain joins TRBV27 and TRBJ2-5; D is possibly TRBD1 or TRBD2 (6 bases each). CDR3 size: 14 residues. The V and J ends lost 1 base and 5 bases respectively, with 11 bases between them. Germline V gene data show CDR1 as MNHEY and CDR2 as SMNVEV (reference sequence). This CDR3 is CASSLWGARETQYF. The CDR3 DNA follows: TGTGCCAGCAGTTTATGGGGGGCGCGGGAGACCCAGTACTTC.

This clonotype was picked up many times. This chain connects TRBV6-5 to TRBJ2-7; no definite D call. The germline V gene encodes CDR1 MNHEY and CDR2 SVGAGI. Trimming cost V 4 bases and J 3 bases, with 13 bases left between them. This CDR3 is built from 14 residues. The CDR3 DNA reads TGTGCCAGCAGTTCACCACGCTCGGGCTACGAGCAGTACTTC. Residues: CASSSPRSGYEQYF.

The J gene is TRBJ2-7, the V gene TRBV4-2, with D possibly matching TRBD1 (6 bases). Germline V gene lookup returns CDR1 LGHNA and CDR2 YNFKEQ. V lost 4 bases to trimming and J lost 3 bases, with 13 bases between them. This CDR3 is built from 14 residues. The CDR3: CASSLSLQGYEQYF. The DNA for the CDR3 is TGTGCCAGCAGCCTCTCATTACAGGGCTACGAGCAGTACTTC.

The V call is TRBV29-1, the J call TRBJ1-2; D might be TRBD1 (5 bases). V shed 6 bases and J shed 2 bases, with 13 bases lying between them. This CDR3 is built from 13 residues. CDR1 SQVTM and CDR2 ANQGSEA come from the germline V gene. CDR3: CSVHNGGNYGYTF. CDR3 in DNA: TGCAGCGTGCACAACGGGGGGAACTATGGCTACACCTTC. Together with reference TRBV29-1 and TRBJ1-2, the CDR3 gives the full variable domain: SAVISQKPSRDICQRGTSLTIQCQVDSQVTMMFWYRQQPGQSLTLIATANQGSEATYESGFVIDKFPISRPNLTFSTLTVSNMSPEDSSIYLCSVHNGGNYGYTFGSGTRLTVV.

At least ten counts were recorded for this clonotype. This sequence joins TRBV6-5 and TRBJ1-1; possible D gene TRBD1, 5 bases. The V end lost 7 bases, the J end lost 4 bases, and 19 bases lay between the germline ends. CDR1 is MNHEY and CDR2 is SVGAGI in the germline V gene. This CDR3 has 15 amino acids. Here the CDR3 reads CASKNPGTGGTEAFF. The CDR3 DNA reads as TGTGCCAGCAAGAACCCGGGCACCGGGGGCACTGAAGCTTTCTTT.

This clonotype was counted ten times or more. The gene calls are TRBV6-5 and TRBJ2-7, with 8 bases identical to TRBD1. V lost 2 bases and J lost 6; bases outside the gene matches: 6. The length of the CDR3 is 14 residues. Germline V CDR1 and CDR2: MNHEY, SVGAGI. CDR3 sequence (DNA): TGTGCCAGCAGTTACCCAGGGGGCTATGGCGAGCAGTACTTC. Its protein product is CASSYPGGYGEQYF.

The chain recombines TRBV6-2 or TRBV6-3 with TRBJ2-1, with 10 bases aligning to TRBD2. CDR1 and CDR2 (germline): MNHEY, SVGEGT. With V trimmed by 4 bases and J by 6 bases, 6 bases remained unmatched. This CDR3 region has 15 residues. CDR3 bases: TGTGCCAGCAGTTTTGGCAGCGGGAGGGCCAATGAGCAGTTCTTC. Protein product: CASSFGSGRANEQFF.

This clonotype was counted a few times. This sequence joins TRBV29-1 and TRBJ1-2, with 7 bases aligning to TRBD1. Germline CDR1 reads SQVTM; CDR2 reads ANQGSEA. The CDR3 length is 14 residues. With 6 bases clipped from V and 4 bases from J, the junction kept 11 bases outside the gene matches. CDR3 bases: TGCAGCGTCGGTGGACAGGCTCTGGGCTATGGCTACACCTTC. As protein: CSVGGQALGYGYTF.

The chain's CDR3 is CSVEGGEEAYNEQFF. The DNA of the CDR3 is TGCAGCGTTGAAGGGGGGGAGGAGGCCTACAATGAGCAGTTCTTC. The rearrangement links TRBV29-1 to TRBJ2-1, with D possibly being TRBD2 (6 bases). Germline V gene lookup returns CDR1 SQVTM and CDR2 ANQGSEA. This CDR3 contains 15 residues. V gave up 1 base and J gave up 2 bases, with 12 bases separating them.

The V call is TRBV20-1, the J call TRBJ1-6; 8 bases are shared with TRBD1. The germline CDR1 and CDR2 sequences are DFQATT and SNEGSKA (reference sequence). Trimming at V came to 3 bases and at J to 6 bases, leaving 4 bases not matched to a gene. This CDR3 is 14 amino acids long. The CDR3 here is CSASRQGLNSPLHF. In DNA, the CDR3 is TGCAGTGCTAGCAGACAGGGGCTTAATTCACCCCTCCACTTT.